This TCR beta chain was recorded in a study of vaccination and CD4 T cells after COVID-19. An Oncomine TCR Beta short-read assay was used to sequence the DNA from cultured CD4+ T cells. TCRdb called the PCR reads again in MiXCR, with one record for every CDR3 protein. The sample lists 11,000 or so distinct CDR3 sequences; 64% were seen once. The V gene's germline CDR1 is KGHSH and CDR2 LQKENI. Trimming stripped 8 bases from V and 2 bases from J, with 9 bases between. The CDR3 is 12 residues long. Notes on this clonotype: Its target is unknown.

Stated treatment: 10-day PBMC culture with coronavirus spike peptide pools or control peptides (ViraFEST assay). A negative selection step was used to isolate CD4+ T cells once culture had run for 10 to 11 days. The rearrangement links TRBV18 to TRBJ1-1; D gene unclear. This clonotype was obtained from a human donor who had recovered from COVID-19. The specimen sequenced was CD4+ T cells from blood, cultured in vitro. DNA for the CDR3: TGTGCCAGCACCGCAGGTAACACTGAAGCTTTCTTT. It encodes CASTAGNTEAFF.